This entry features one TCR beta chain sequence. These data belong to a study of blood T cell repertoires in COVID-19. Study-wide background: T cells, B-cell-depleted T cells, or PBMCs supplied cDNA or gDNA.

Clones were read by immunoSEQ multiplex PCR, and TCRdb kept only the in-frame ones, dropping some. In the table there are about 260,000 clones, about 87% of which are singletons. Individuals drawn from 24 US areas were about 18 to 95 years old. Participants had their cohort set by participant-reported clinical history. Each exposed participant met a COVID-19 case in the 2 weeks preceding study entry. CDR3 size: 13 residues. J was trimmed by 9 bases and V by 5 bases; bases with no gene match: 13. Per germline, CDR1 GTSNPN and CDR2 SVGIG (reference sequence). The receptor's source is a man in his fifties or sixties who had been exposed to COVID-19. Material for sequencing was PBMCs or T cells enriched from blood (not recorded which). The chain combines TRBV30 with TRBJ2-7; 7 positions agree with TRBD2. CDR3 sequence (DNA): TGTGCCTGGGCTCCCTTAAGTGGGGAGGGGCAGTACTTC. It codes for CAWAPLSGEGQYF. Full variable domain (remainder filled in from reference TRBV30 and TRBJ2-7): SQTIHQWPATLVQPVGSPLSLECTVEGTSNPNLYWYRQAAGRGLQLLFYSVGIGQISSEVPQNLSASRPQDRQFILSSKKLLLSDSGFYLCAWAPLSGEGQYFGPGTRLTVT.